This T cell receptor (beta chain) was recovered during a study of blood T cell repertoires in COVID-19. About the research overall: The origin of the acute and convalescent COVID-19 samples was the United States, Italy and Spain.

The V gene lost 2 bases and the J gene lost 0 bases, with 8 bases spanning the gap. The germline V gene encodes CDR1 SGHRS and CDR2 YFSETQ. The CDR3 is 14 amino acids. This clone came up a few times. Libraries were prepared by immunoSEQ multiplex PCR; TCRdb keeps only in-frame clonotypes and omits some of them. The sample lists over 150,000 clones; 70% to 90% were seen once. Sequences were obtained from peripheral blood. The rearrangement uses TRBV5-1 and TRBJ1-1; D perhaps matches TRBD1 (6 bases). The origin of this receptor is a woman aged 60-70 years with COVID-19, enrolled during active disease. The CDR3 sequence: CASSFGQMNTEAFF. CDR3 in DNA: TGCGCCAGCAGCTTTGGACAGATGAACACTGAAGCTTTCTTT.